The 10 T cell receptor beta chains below all came from one sample that was sequenced in a study of T cell changes during pregnancy in multiple sclerosis. TCRdb's table, derived via immunoSEQ multiplex PCR, lists solely in-frame clones and lacks some. The sample lists tens of thousands of clones, roughly 91% occurring once. Sequences were derived from peripheral blood, sampled in the second trimester of pregnancy. These receptors all stem from a female donor with multiple sclerosis, enrolled in a pregnancy study.

V usage is TRBV19 and J usage is TRBJ1-2; 8 nucleotides align to TRBD1. Germline loops: CDR1 LNHDA, CDR2 SQIVND (reference sequence). Germline trimming cut 3 bases from V and 4 bases from J; bases unmatched to any gene: 10. This CDR3 comprises 16 residues. CDR3 nucleotides: TGTGCCAGTAGTATCGTCGGGGACAGGCTTATCTATGGCTACACCTTC. Encoded protein: CASSIVGDRLIYGYTF.

CDR3 loop: CAWSVGQGVGEKLFF. CDR3 in DNA: TGTGCCTGGAGTGTAGGACAGGGAGTTGGAGAAAAACTGTTTTTT. The rearrangement uses TRBV30 and TRBJ1-4; 8 bases fit TRBD1. The CDR3 is 15 residues long. Germline-derived CDR1 and CDR2 are GTSNPN and SVGIG (reference sequence). V was clipped by 0 bases and J by 8 bases; unmatched bases: 8.

This clone was seen just once. The V call is TRBV7-9, the J call TRBJ1-2; 7 nucleotides match TRBD1. Germline values: CDR1 SEHNR, CDR2 FQNEAQ (reference sequence). The CDR3 has 14 amino acids. The J segment lost 4 bases and the V segment lost 2 bases, leaving 4 bases of the junction unmatched. CDR3 sequence (DNA): TGTGCCAGCAGCTTAATGGCAGGGGGCTATGGCTACACCTTC. Its protein is CASSLMAGGYGYTF. The full variable domain, in which reference TRBV7-9 and TRBJ1-2 provide the parts outside the CDR3, is DTGVSQNPRHKITKRGQNVTFRCDPISEHNRLYWYRQTLGQGPEFLTYFQNEAQLEKSRLLSDRFSAERPKGSFSTLEIQRTEQGDSAMYLCASSLMAGGYGYTFGSGTRLTVV.

V gene TRBV11-3 combines with J gene TRBJ2-1; 9 nucleotides align to TRBD2. The V and J ends lost 5 bases and 6 bases, in that order; junction bases with no gene match: 8. The germline V gene has CDR1 SGHNT and CDR2 YENEEA. The CDR3 extends over 15 amino acids. The DNA for the CDR3 is TGTGCCAGCAGCCCCAGCGGGGGGACCCGCAATGAGCAGTTCTTC. Its protein is CASSPSGGTRNEQFF.

The V call is TRBV5-8, the J call TRBJ1-2, with D unresolved. CDR3 length equals 14 residues. V was pared by 0 bases and J by 4 bases, with 10 bases between. The germline V gene encodes CDR1 SGHTS and CDR2 YDEGEE. In DNA, the CDR3 is TGTGCCAGCAGCTTGGAGCCGGGAGGCTATGGCTACACCTTC. Encoded protein: CASSLEPGGYGYTF.

The V call is TRBV6-4, the J call TRBJ1-1; D is unclear. CDR1 is MRHNA, CDR2 SNTAGT, per germline. The CDR3 is 13 residues long. Deletions cut 4 bases from V and 1 base from J, with 7 bases between. Here the CDR3 DNA reads TGTGCCAGCAGTGCCGAGGAGAACACTGAAGCTTTCTTT. Translation gives CASSAEENTEAFF.

This clone is a singleton in its sample. The rearrangement links TRBV2 to TRBJ2-5, with a possible D match to TRBD2 (6 bases). Germline V lookup: CDR1 SNHLY, CDR2 FYNNEI. V lost 5 bases and J 5 bases, leaving 9 bases between the germline ends. The CDR3 extends over 12 amino acids. The CDR3 DNA follows: TGTGCCAGCAGTCGAGGGAGGGAGACCCAGTACTTC. Translation gives CASSRGRETQYF.

The chain carries TRBV4-1 and TRBJ1-1; no clear D gene. V was cut by 5 bases and J by 1 base, with 26 bases left in between. Germline V gene sequence: CDR1 MGHRA, CDR2 YSYEKL. The CDR3 covers 19 residues. CDR3: CASSRRLVRETARNTEAFF. The CDR3 DNA reads TGCGCCAGCAGCAGACGATTGGTCCGGGAAACTGCAAGGAACACTGAAGCTTTCTTT.

The chain couples TRBV11-1 to TRBJ1-2; D is possibly TRBD1 (6 bases). V shed 1 base and J shed 12 bases, with 15 bases lying between them. CDR3 length: 13 amino acids. Germline CDR1 and CDR2: SGHAT and FQDESV (reference sequence). This CDR3 is CASSLGQGQLHTF. CDR3 in DNA: TGTGCCAGCAGCTTAGGCCAAGGACAGCTACACACCTTC.

The gene calls are TRBV4-1 and TRBJ2-1; TRBD2 aligns across 11 bases. Trimming took 0 bases from V and 8 from J; bases not matched to a gene: 6. Per germline, CDR1 MGHRA and CDR2 YSYEKL. There are 16 residues in the CDR3. The CDR3 DNA is TGCGCCAGCAGCCAAGAGCCCGGGACTAGCGGCGATGAGCAGTTCTTC. Translated, it gives CASSQEPGTSGDEQFF.